This entry features one T cell receptor beta chain sequence. Profiled with immunoSEQ multiplex PCR; TCRdb holds only in-frame clones, not every one. This table holds a few hundred thousand clones, 70% to 90% found once. V lost 5 bases to trimming and J lost 3 bases, with 10 bases between them. Germline-derived CDR1 and CDR2 are ENHRY and SYGVKD. CDR3 size: 13 residues. The study drew participants aged about 18 to 89 years from around 24 US areas. Participants had their cohort set by participant-reported clinical history. Exposed participants came across a COVID-19 case within 2 weeks before study entry. The sample originates from a study of blood T cell repertoires in COVID-19. Across the whole study: From T cells, B-cell-depleted T cells, or PBMCs came the material, which was cDNA or gDNA.

The material sequenced was PBMCs or T cells enriched from blood (not recorded which). J is TRBJ1-2 and V is TRBV10-3, with no clear D. The receptor's source is a woman in her forties or fifties who had been exposed to COVID-19. The DNA for the CDR3 is TGTGCCATCAGTCCCCGTTCCGACTATGGCTACACCTTC. It specifies CAISPRSDYGYTF.